The 19 T cell receptor beta chains below come from one sample, sequenced in a study of Graves' ophthalmopathy and Graves' hyperthyroidism. Amplified TCR beta CDR3 regions were obtained using RNA transcripts as template. The library came from an HTBI-primed first-round RT-PCR and a second-round multiplex PCR. TCRdb fed the multiplex PCR reads into MiXCR, producing one record per CDR3 protein. The sample lists about 700,000 distinct CDR3 sequences; 40% were seen once. Sample: peripheral blood. Receptors were obtained from an adult man with Graves' ophthalmopathy.

This chain joins TRBV28 and TRBJ2-7; tentative D call: TRBD2 (6 bases). CDR3 size: 12 residues. V lost 5 bases, J lost 6 bases, and 11 bases lay in between. CDR1 and CDR2 (germline): MDHEN, SYDVKM. The CDR3 coding sequence is TGTGCCAGCAGTCTACTAGCCGGCGAGCAGTACTTC. This encodes CASSLLAGEQYF.

The table lists this clonotype with a few counts. It may be a read error: a sequence one base away is much more abundant. The gene calls are TRBV10-3 and TRBJ2-5; no reliable D call. Germline CDR1 is ENHRY and CDR2 is SYGVKD. The CDR3 extends over 13 amino acids. This chain's CDR3 is CASSPSLGETQYF. The CDR3 region has the DNA TGTGCCAGCAGTCCCTCTCTCGGAGAGACCCAGTACTTC.

The rearrangement uses TRBV9 and TRBJ1-3, with D tentatively TRBD1 (5 bases). The CDR3 consists of 15 residues. V shed 5 bases and J shed 4 bases, with 16 bases lying between them. From germline, CDR1 is SGDLS and CDR2 YYNGEE. CDR3 sequence: CASRPGVGFGNTIYF. The CDR3 coding sequence is TGTGCCAGCAGACCGGGGGTTGGGTTCGGAAACACCATATATTTT.

This clonotype was counted many times. The rearrangement uses TRBV10-3 and TRBJ2-7, with 7 positions matching TRBD2. The V and J ends lost 5 bases and 6 bases, in that order; junction bases with no gene match: 10. The CDR3 is 14 amino acids. Per germline, CDR1 ENHRY and CDR2 SYGVKD. The DNA of the CDR3 is TGTGCCATCAGTCCCGGCGGGAGATCCGGCGAGCAGTACTTC. This codes for CAISPGGRSGEQYF.

This clonotype was recorded a few times. J is TRBJ2-5 and V is TRBV11-2; a possible D gene is TRBD2 (7 bases). Between the trimmed V and J ends, which lost 5 bases and 6 bases, there was a span of 19 bases. The CDR3 totals 15 residues. CDR1 and CDR2 (germline): SGHAT, FQNNGV. CDR3 residues: CASSPSPGGGQTQYF. For the CDR3, the DNA is TGTGCCAGCAGCCCCTCCCCGGGGGGCGGGCAGACCCAGTACTTC.

The chain employs TRBV9 and TRBJ2-2; 10 bases are a match to TRBD1. In germline, CDR1 is SGDLS, CDR2 YYNGEE. This CDR3 comprises 17 residues. V lost 4 bases to trimming and J lost 6 bases; unmatched junction nucleotides: 12. CDR3 region: CASSLATGTGVAGELFF. CDR3 DNA: TGTGCCAGCAGCTTAGCCACCGGGACAGGGGTGGCCGGGGAGCTGTTTTTT.

This clonotype was seen a handful of times. The chain uses TRBV7-9 and TRBJ1-1; 9 bases align to TRBD1. CDR1 and CDR2 (germline): SEHNR, FQNEAQ (reference sequence). The CDR3 length is 16 residues. J lost 7 bases, V lost 3 bases, and 12 bases had no gene match. In DNA form, the CDR3 reads TGTGCCAGCAGCTTCTTGGGCCCAACAGGGGGCAATGAAGCTTTCTTT. It is translated as CASSFLGPTGGNEAFF.

This clonotype was seen more than once but under ten times. The genes are TRBV19 and TRBJ2-3, with 8 bases identical to TRBD2. The CDR3 length is 16 residues. V dropped 4 bases and J dropped 0; count of bases not matched to a gene: 6. Germline CDR1 reads LNHDA; CDR2 reads SQIVND (reference sequence). CDR3 amino acids: CASSRRREVSTDTQYF. The CDR3 DNA reads TGTGCCAGTAGTAGAAGGCGGGAGGTTAGCACAGATACGCAGTATTTT.

This clonotype was recorded many times. J is TRBJ1-2 and V is TRBV14; perhaps TRBD1 as D (6 bases). The CDR3 has 13 residues. V was pared by 3 bases and J by 6 bases, with 11 bases between. Germline CDR1 is SGHDN and CDR2 is FVKESK. The CDR3 DNA follows: TGTGCCAGCAGCCAGTACCAGGGGAATGGCTACACCTTC. Protein product: CASSQYQGNGYTF.

The chain joins TRBV20-1 to TRBJ2-7, with 8 bases fitting TRBD2. The length of the CDR3 is 15 residues. J lost 3 bases, V lost 4 bases, and 11 bases had no gene match. CDR1 is DFQATT and CDR2 is SNEGSKA in the germline V gene (reference sequence). In nucleotides, the CDR3 is TGCAGTGCTACGGGGGGGGGGGCGTTACTCTACGAGCAGTACTTC. This sequence encodes CSATGGGALLYEQYF.

This clonotype came up many times. The rearrangement links TRBV29-1 to TRBJ1-4, with D unresolved. V was pared by 4 bases and J by 0 bases, with 9 bases between. The length of the CDR3 is 14 residues. Germline V gene lookup returns CDR1 SQVTM and CDR2 ANQGSEA. Here the CDR3 reads CSVATDATNEKLFF. CDR3 sequence (DNA): TGCAGCGTTGCGACGGATGCAACTAATGAAAAACTGTTTTTT. The full variable domain, completed using reference TRBV29-1 and TRBJ1-4, is SAVISQKPSRDICQRGTSLTIQCQVDSQVTMMFWYRQQPGQSLTLIATANQGSEATYESGFVIDKFPISRPNLTFSTLTVSNMSPEDSSIYLCSVATDATNEKLFFGSGTQLSVL.

Of note for this clonotype: A much more abundant neighbour one base away suggests this may be a read error. The rearrangement links TRBV20-1 to TRBJ2-5; D perhaps matches TRBD2 (5 bases). Germline assignment: CDR1 DFQATT and CDR2 SNEGSKA (reference sequence). This CDR3 has 13 residues. The CDR3: CSARVPSQEAQYF. DNA of the CDR3: TGCAGTGCTAGAGTACCTAGCCAAGAGGCCCAGTACTTC.

This chain joins TRBV10-3 and TRBJ1-1; 9 nucleotides match TRBD1. V lost 5 bases, J lost 1 base, and 8 bases stayed unmatched. The CDR3 extends over 16 amino acids. Germline CDR1 is ENHRY and CDR2 is SYGVKD. This CDR3 reads CAISPGQGFGNTEAFF. CDR3 DNA sequence: TGTGCCATCAGTCCTGGACAGGGGTTTGGGAACACTGAAGCTTTCTTT.

As regards this clonotype: This may arise from a read error, as a much more abundant clone is one base away. This chain uses TRBV15 with TRBJ1-2; TRBD1 might be the D (6 bases). The CDR3 totals 17 residues. V was shortened by 5 bases and J by 0 bases, with 19 bases between the two germline ends. Germline CDR1 is LNHNV and CDR2 is YYDKDF (reference sequence). CDR3 coding DNA: TGTGCCACCAGCCTCAGGGGCCCGGGACGGACTAACTATGGCTACACCTTC. Translation gives CATSLRGPGRTNYGYTF.

About this clonotype: One end of the junction is discordant with germline, which a read error may explain. This chain links TRBV6-5 with TRBJ1-2; no definite D call. Germline CDR1 MNHEY, CDR2 SVGAGI. There are 15 residues in the CDR3. CDR3 sequence: CAISEVQLTVYGYTF. CDR3 coding DNA: TGTGCCATCAGTGAAGTACAGCTGACGGTCTATGGCTACACCTTC.

In this sample, this clonotype turned up a few times. The chain employs TRBV12-3 or TRBV12-4 and TRBJ1-3; the D is unclear. Between the trimmed V and J ends, which lost 1 base and 6 bases, there was a span of 7 bases. The CDR3 consists of 13 residues. CDR3 nucleotides: TGTGCCAGCAGTTTAGGGCAGGAAAACACCATATATTTT. This encodes CASSLGQENTIYF.

The chain carries TRBV6-6 and TRBJ1-6; 9 positions agree with TRBD1. This CDR3 is 17 amino acids long. The J segment lost 7 bases and the V segment lost 6 bases, leaving 13 bases of the junction unmatched. Germline-derived CDR1 and CDR2 are MNHNY and SVGAGI (reference sequence). The DNA for the CDR3 is TGTGCCAGCAGCAAGCAAATCAACAGGGGGCGGAATTCACCCCTCCACTTT. Protein product: CASSKQINRGRNSPLHF.

CDR3 DNA: TGTGCCATCAGACTCCTAGAGACCCAGTACTTC. Translating gives CAIRLLETQYF. The chain is built from TRBV10-3 and TRBJ2-5; D unresolved. Germline CDR1 reads ENHRY; CDR2 reads SYGVKD. The CDR3 has 11 residues. The V end was cut by 6 bases, the J end by 4 bases, with 6 bases between.

The chain links TRBV2 to TRBJ2-7; D is unclear. CDR1 and CDR2 from the germline V gene are SNHLY and FYNNEI. Trimming removed 3 bases from V and 3 bases from J, with 6 bases in between. This CDR3 has 12 amino acids. The CDR3, as DNA: TGTGCCAGCAGTGATGAAGTCTACGAGCAGTACTTC. It translates to CASSDEVYEQYF.